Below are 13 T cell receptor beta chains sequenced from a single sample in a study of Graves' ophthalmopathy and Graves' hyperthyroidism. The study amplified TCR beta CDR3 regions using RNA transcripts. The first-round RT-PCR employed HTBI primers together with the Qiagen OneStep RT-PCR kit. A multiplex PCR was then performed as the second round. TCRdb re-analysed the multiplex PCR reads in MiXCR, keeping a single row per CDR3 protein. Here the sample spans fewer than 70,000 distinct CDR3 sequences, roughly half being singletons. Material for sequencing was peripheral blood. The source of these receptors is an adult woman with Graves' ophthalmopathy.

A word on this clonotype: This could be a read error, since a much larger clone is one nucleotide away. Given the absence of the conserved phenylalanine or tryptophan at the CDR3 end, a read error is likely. The CDR3: CASSLGGMNYEQYL. The CDR3, as DNA: TGTGCCAGCAGTTTGGGGGGGATGAACTACGAGCAGTACCTC. The genes are TRBV25-1 and TRBJ2-7; 7 bases fit TRBD2. Germline CDR1 is MGHDK and CDR2 is SYGVNS. The CDR3 is 14 amino acids. Unmatched junction bases numbered 7, after V lost 5 bases and J lost 3 bases.

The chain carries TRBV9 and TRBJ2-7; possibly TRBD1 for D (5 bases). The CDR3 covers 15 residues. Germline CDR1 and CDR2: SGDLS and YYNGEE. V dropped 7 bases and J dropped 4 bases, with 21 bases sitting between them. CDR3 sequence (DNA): TGTGCCAGCGGCACAGACAGAGACCACAGATACGAGCAGTACTTC. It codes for CASGTDRDHRYEQYF.

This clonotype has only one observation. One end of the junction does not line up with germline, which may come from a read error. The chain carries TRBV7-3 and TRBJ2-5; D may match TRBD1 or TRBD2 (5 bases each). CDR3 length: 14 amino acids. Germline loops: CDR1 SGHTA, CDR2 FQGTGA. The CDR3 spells CASGLDFMGETPYF. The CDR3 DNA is TGTGCCAGCGGCTTAGACTTTATGGGGGAGACCCCGTACTTC.

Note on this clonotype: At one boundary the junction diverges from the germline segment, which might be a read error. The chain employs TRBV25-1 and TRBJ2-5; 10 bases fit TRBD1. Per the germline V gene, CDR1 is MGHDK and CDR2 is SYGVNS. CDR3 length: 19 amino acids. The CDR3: CASSGQGAVAGGLGETQNF. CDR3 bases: TGTGCCAGCAGTGGACAGGGGGCGGTGGCGGGAGGACTGGGAGAGACCCAGAACTTC.

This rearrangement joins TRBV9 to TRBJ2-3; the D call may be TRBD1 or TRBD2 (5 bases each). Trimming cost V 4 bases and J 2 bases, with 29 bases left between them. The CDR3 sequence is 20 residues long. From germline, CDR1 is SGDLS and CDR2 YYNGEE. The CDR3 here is CASSQVIPRGERKDTDTQYF. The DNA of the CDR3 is TGTGCCAGCAGCCAAGTTATTCCACGGGGCGAACGTAAAGACACAGATACGCAGTATTTT.

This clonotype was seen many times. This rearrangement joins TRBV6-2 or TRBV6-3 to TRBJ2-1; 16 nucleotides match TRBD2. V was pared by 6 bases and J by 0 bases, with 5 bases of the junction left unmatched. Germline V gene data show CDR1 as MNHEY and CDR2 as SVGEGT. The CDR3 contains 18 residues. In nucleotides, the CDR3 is TGTGCCAGCAGCTCGGGACTAGCGGGAGGGTTCTCCTACAATGAGCAGTTCTTC. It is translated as CASSSGLAGGFSYNEQFF.

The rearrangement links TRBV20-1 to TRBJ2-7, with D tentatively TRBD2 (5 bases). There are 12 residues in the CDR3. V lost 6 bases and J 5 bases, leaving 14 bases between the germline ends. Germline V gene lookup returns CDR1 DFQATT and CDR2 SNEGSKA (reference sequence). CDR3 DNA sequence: TGCAGTGCCAACGGACTGGGCAACGAGCAGTACTTC. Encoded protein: CSANGLGNEQYF.

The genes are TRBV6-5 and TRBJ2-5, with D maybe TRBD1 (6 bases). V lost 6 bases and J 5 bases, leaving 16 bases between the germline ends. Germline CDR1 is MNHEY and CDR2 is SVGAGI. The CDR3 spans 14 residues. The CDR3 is CASSQSGVRETQYF. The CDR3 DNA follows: TGTGCCAGCAGCCAGTCAGGGGTACGGGAGACCCAGTACTTC.

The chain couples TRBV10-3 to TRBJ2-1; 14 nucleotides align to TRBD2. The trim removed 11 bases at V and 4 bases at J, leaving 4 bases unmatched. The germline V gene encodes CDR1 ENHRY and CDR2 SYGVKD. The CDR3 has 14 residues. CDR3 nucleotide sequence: TGTGCCCCGACTAGCGGGAGGGCTTACAATGAGCAGTTCTTC. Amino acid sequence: CAPTSGRAYNEQFF.

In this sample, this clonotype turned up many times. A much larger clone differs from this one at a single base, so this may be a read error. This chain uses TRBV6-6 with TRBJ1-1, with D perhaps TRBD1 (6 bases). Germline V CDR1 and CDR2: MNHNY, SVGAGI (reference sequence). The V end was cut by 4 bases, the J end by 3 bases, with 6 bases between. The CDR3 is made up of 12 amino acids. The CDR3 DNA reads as TGTGCCAGCAGTTCAGGGGACACTGAAGCTTTCTTT. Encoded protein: CASSSGDTEAFF.

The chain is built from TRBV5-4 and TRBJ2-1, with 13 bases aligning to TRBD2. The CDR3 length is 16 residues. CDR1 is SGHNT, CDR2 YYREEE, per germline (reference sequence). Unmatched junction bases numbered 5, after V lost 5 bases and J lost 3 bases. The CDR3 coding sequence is TGTGCCAGCAGTTCTGGGACTAGCGGGAACTACAATGAGCAGTTCTTC. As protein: CASSSGTSGNYNEQFF.

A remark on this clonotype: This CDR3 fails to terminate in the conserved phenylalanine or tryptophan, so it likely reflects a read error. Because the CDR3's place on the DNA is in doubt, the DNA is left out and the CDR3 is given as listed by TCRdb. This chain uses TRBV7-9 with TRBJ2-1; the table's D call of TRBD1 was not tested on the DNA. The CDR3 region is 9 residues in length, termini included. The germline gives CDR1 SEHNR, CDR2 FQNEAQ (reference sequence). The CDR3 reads CASSLDIGT.

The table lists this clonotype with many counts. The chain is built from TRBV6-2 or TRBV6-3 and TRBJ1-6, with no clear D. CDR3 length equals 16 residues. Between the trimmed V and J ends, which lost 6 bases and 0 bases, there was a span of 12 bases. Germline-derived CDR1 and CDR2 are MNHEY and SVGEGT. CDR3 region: CASRPARSSYNSPLHF. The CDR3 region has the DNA TGTGCCAGCAGGCCTGCCAGGAGCTCCTATAATTCACCCCTCCACTTT.